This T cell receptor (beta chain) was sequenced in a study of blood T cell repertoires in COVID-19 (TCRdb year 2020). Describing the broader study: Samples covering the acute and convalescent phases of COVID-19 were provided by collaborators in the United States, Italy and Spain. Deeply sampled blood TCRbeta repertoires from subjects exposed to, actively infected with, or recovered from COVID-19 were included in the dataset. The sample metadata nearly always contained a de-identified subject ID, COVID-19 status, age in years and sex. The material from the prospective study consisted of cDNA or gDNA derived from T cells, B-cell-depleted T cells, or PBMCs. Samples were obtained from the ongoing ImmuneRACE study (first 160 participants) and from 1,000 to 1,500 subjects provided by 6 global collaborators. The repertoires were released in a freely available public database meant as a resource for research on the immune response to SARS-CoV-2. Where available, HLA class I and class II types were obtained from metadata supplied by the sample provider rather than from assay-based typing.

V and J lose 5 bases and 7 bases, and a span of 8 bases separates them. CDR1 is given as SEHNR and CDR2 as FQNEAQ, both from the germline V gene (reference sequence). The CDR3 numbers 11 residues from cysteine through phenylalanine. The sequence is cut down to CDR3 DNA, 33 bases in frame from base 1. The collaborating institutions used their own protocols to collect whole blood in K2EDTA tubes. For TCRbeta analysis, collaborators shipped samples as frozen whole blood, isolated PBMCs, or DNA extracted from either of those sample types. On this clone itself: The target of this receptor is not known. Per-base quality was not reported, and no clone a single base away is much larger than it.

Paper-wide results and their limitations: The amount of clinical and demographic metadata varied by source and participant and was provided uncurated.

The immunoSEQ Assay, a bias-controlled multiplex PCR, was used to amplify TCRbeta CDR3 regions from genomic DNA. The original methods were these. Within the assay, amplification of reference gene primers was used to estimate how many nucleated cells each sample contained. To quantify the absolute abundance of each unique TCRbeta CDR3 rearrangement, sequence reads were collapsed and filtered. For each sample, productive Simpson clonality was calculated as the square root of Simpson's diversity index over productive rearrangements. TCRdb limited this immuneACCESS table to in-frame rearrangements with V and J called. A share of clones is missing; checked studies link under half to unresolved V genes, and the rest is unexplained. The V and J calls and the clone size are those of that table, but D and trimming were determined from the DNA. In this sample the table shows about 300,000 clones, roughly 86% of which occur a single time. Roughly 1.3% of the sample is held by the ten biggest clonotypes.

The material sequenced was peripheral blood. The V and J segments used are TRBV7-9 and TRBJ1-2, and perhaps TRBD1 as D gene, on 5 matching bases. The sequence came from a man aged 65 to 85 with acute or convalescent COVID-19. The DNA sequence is TGTGCCAGCAGCAACGGGGGTGGCTACACCTTC. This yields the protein CASSNGGGYTF.